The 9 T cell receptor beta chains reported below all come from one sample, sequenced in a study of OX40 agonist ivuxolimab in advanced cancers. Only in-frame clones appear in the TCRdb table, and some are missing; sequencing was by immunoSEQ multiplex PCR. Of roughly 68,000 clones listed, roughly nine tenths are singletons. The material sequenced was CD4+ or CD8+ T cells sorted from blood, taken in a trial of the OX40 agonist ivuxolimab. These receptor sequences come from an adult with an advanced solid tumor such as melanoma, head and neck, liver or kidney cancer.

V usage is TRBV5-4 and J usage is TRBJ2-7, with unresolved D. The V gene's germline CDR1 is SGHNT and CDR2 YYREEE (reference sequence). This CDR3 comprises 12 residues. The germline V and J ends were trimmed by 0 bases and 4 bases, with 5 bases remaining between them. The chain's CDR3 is CASSLDVYEQYF. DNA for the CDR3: TGTGCCAGCAGCTTGGATGTGTACGAGCAGTACTTC.

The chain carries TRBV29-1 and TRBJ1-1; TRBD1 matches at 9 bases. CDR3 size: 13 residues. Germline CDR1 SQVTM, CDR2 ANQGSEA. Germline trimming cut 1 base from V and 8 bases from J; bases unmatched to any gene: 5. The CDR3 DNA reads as TGCAGCGTTGAAGGGCGGACAGGGGACGAAGCTTTCTTT. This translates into CSVEGRTGDEAFF.

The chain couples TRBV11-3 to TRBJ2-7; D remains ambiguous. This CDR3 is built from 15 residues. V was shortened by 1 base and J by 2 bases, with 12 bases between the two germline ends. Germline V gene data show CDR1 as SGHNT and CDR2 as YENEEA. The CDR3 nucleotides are TGTGCCAGCAGCTTAGGGTCTGTACGGGCCTACGAGCAGTACTTC. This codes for CASSLGSVRAYEQYF.

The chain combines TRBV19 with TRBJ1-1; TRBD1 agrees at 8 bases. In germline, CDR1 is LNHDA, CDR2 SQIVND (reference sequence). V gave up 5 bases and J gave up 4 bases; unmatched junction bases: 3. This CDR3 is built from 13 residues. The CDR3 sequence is CASSEQGVTEAFF. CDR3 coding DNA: TGTGCCAGTAGTGAACAGGGGGTCACTGAAGCTTTCTTT.

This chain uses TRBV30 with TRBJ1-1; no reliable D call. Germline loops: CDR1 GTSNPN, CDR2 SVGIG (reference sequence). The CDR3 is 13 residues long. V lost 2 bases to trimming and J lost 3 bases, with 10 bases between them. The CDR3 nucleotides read TGTGCCTGGAGTACCCGGGCAGACACTGAAGCTTTCTTT. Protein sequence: CAWSTRADTEAFF.

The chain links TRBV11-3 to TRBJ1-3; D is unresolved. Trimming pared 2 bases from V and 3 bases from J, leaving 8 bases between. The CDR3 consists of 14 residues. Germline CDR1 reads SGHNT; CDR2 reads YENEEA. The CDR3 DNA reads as TGTGCCAGCAGCTTACTGGCGGTTGGAAACACCATATATTTT. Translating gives CASSLLAVGNTIYF.

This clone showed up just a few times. The CDR3 reads CASSIGPRGTYEQYF. CDR3 coding DNA: TGTGCCAGCAGTATCGGCCCTCGGGGTACCTACGAGCAGTACTTC. This chain joins TRBV6-6 and TRBJ2-7; weak D call: TRBD2 (5 bases). The CDR3 contains 15 residues. Germline V gives CDR1 MNHNY, CDR2 SVGAGI (reference sequence). Between the trimmed V and J ends, which lost 5 bases and 2 bases, there was a span of 16 bases.

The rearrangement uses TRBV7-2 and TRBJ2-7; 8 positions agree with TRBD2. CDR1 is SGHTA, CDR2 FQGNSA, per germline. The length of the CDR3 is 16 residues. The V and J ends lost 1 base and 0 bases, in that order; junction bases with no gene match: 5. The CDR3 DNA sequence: TGTGCCAGCAGCTTAGGACGTAGCGGGAACTCCTACGAGCAGTACTTC. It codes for CASSLGRSGNSYEQYF. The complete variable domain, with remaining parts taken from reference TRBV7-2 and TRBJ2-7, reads GAGVSQSPSNKVTEKGKDVELRCDPISGHTALYWYRQSLGQGLEFLIYFQGNSAPDKSGLPSDRFSAERTGGSVSTLTIQRTQQEDSAVYLCASSLGRSGNSYEQYFGPGTRLTVT.

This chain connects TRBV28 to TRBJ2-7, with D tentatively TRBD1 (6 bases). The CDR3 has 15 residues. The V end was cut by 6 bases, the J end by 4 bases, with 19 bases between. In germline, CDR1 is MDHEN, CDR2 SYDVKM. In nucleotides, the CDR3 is TGTGCCAGCAGCTTCCCCGAAGGCAGGGGTTACGAGCAGTACTTC. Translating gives CASSFPEGRGYEQYF.